Here is one TCR beta chain with its context. These data are taken from a study of sequential checkpoint blockade in melanoma. The treatment: randomized to nivolumab then ipilimumab (arm A) or the reverse (arm B). This CDR3 is built from 13 residues. Deletions cut 8 bases from V and 6 bases from J, with 17 bases between. The germline CDR1 and CDR2 sequences are LNHDA and SQIVND (reference sequence). TCRdb's copy holds only in-frame clones and misses some; the assay was immunoSEQ multiplex PCR. Here the sample spans 6,000 to 7,500 clones, roughly 23% being singletons. The V gene is TRBV19, the J gene TRBJ2-7; perhaps TRBD1 as D (6 bases). The sample here was tumor tissue (inferred from file names), taken from a patient given nivolumab and ipilimumab in sequence. This sequence originates from a human donor with melanoma. The CDR3: CASGTGWVGEQYF. DNA for the CDR3: TGTGCCAGTGGAACAGGGTGGGTTGGCGAGCAGTACTTC.